This passage covers 6 T cell receptor beta chains from one sample sequenced in a study of identical twins. TCRdb ran MiXCR on the 5' RACE reads and lists one entry per CDR3 protein. The sample comprises more than 1.5 million distinct CDR3 sequences, roughly a third of which are singletons, and more than 0.25% rests with the top ten. The material sequenced was cord blood. The receptors were sampled from a newborn girl in good health.

The table lists this clonotype with a few counts. The genes are TRBV4-2 and TRBJ2-3; unclear D gene. Germline V gene data show CDR1 as LGHNA and CDR2 as YNFKEQ. The CDR3 extends over 20 amino acids. With 3 bases removed from V and 2 bases from J, the gap between germline ends came to 27 bases. CDR3 protein: CASSQLLRARTSAFTDTQYF. The CDR3 region has the DNA TGTGCCAGCAGCCAGCTCCTAAGAGCGAGGACCTCTGCTTTCACAGATACGCAGTATTTT.

This clonotype has just a few counts. The V and J genes are TRBV20-1 and TRBJ2-7; 8 bases agree with TRBD2. The CDR3 is 12 residues long. V was pared by 4 bases and J by 5 bases, with 4 bases of the junction left unmatched. Germline assignment: CDR1 DFQATT and CDR2 SNEGSKA (reference sequence). The DNA for the CDR3 is TGCAGTGCTATAAGCGGGAGAAACGAGCAGTACTTC. This encodes CSAISGRNEQYF.

Turning to this clonotype: Possible read error: a much larger clone is one base away. The chain is built from TRBV29-1 and TRBJ2-5; 9 bases agree with TRBD1. The DNA end is more similar to TRBJ2-7, so the J call may be wrong. This CDR3 has 14 residues. Germline loops: CDR1 SQVTM, CDR2 ANQGSEA. The CDR3 sequence: CSARNGQGNYEQYF. The CDR3 coding sequence is TGCAGCGCTCGTAACGGACAGGGGAATTACGAGCAGTACTTC.

This clonotype was seen just once. In DNA form, the CDR3 reads TGTGCCAGCAGTTTCGGACTAGCGTTCACGTTACAAGAGACCCAGTACTTC. Translating it yields CASSFGLAFTLQETQYF. The chain is built from TRBV12-3 or TRBV12-4 and TRBJ2-4; the match to TRBD2 covers 9 bases. The J call may be incorrect, as the DNA end agrees better with TRBJ2-5. The CDR3 is 17 amino acids.

Only a few counts were recorded for this clonotype. The V gene is TRBV5-1, the J gene TRBJ2-3; TRBD2 matches at 7 bases. CDR1 and CDR2 (germline): SGHRS, YFSETQ. V was pared by 0 bases and J by 3 bases, with 7 bases of the junction left unmatched. The CDR3 covers 16 residues. The CDR3 region is CASSLEALAMTDTQYF. The CDR3 DNA reads TGCGCCAGCAGCTTGGAGGCACTAGCGATGACAGATACGCAGTATTTT.

As DNA, the CDR3 is TGCGCCAGCAGCCGGATGGCGGTACCGTACCAAGAGACCCAGTACTTC. This sequence encodes CASSRMAVPYQETQYF. The gene calls are TRBV5-1 and TRBJ2-5; no reliable D call. CDR1 SGHRS and CDR2 YFSETQ come from the germline V gene. Trimming left V 4 bases short and J 0 bases short, with 16 bases between. The CDR3 totals 16 residues.